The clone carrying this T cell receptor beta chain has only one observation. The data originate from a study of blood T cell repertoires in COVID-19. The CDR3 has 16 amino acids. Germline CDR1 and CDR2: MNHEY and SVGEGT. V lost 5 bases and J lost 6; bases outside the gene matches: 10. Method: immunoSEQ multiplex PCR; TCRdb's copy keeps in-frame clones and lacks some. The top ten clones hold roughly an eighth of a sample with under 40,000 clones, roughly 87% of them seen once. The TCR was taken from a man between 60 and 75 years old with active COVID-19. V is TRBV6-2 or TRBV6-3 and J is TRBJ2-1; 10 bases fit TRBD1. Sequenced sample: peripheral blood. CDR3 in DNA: TGTGCCAGCAGTACAGACAGGGGGCGCATCATCAATGAGCAGTTCTTC. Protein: CASSTDRGRIINEQFF.